This entry lists 27 T cell receptor beta chains sequenced from one sample in a study (dated by TCRdb to the mid-2010s). Cells that were CD4+CD25+CD127-/low were the ones isolated as Tregs. Libraries came from 5' RACE. The data were produced on an Illumina MiSeq. TCRdb redid the processing of the public reads, applying fastp at Q25 and MiXCR, and retained in-frame beta chains. CDR3 protein sequences are deduplicated, and each keeps its most common genes and DNA. For this sample the table gives roughly 60,000 distinct CDR3 sequences, of which 26% were detected only once. The ten largest clones add up to 2% to 2.5% of the sample. The sample taken for sequencing was tumor-infiltrating Tregs sorted from the breast tumor. These receptors originate from a female donor with breast cancer.

This clonotype was detected a few times. The rearrangement links TRBV2 to TRBJ1-2, with D possibly TRBD1 on 6 matching bases. V was shortened by 2 bases and J by 2 bases, with 6 bases between the two germline ends. CDR3 length: 13 amino acids. Germline CDR1 reads SNHLY; CDR2 reads FYNNEI. The CDR3 region is CASSEQGNYGYTF. The CDR3 bases are TGTGCCAGCAGTGAACAGGGGAACTATGGCTACACCTTC.

This clonotype was counted a few times. The V gene is TRBV7-9, the J gene TRBJ2-3, with D perhaps TRBD1 or TRBD2 (7 bases each). Trimming shortened V by 11 bases and J by 2 bases, and 17 bases separated the two germline ends. The length of the CDR3 is 14 residues. Germline CDR1 and CDR2: SEHNR and FQNEAQ (reference sequence). As DNA, the CDR3 is TGTGCCGCCGGGGGAGGGGGCTTCACAGATACGCAGTATTTT. Translation: CAAGGGGFTDTQYF.

As to this clonotype: With a much larger clone just one base away, this may be a read error. The gene calls are TRBV4-2 and TRBJ2-3; weak D call: TRBD2 (6 bases). The V end was cut by 0 bases, the J end by 8 bases, with 12 bases between. CDR3 length: 14 amino acids. Germline lookup yields CDR1 LGHNA and CDR2 YNFKEQ. The CDR3 nucleotides are TGTGCCAGCAGCCAAGATTGGGACTTTAGTACGCAGTATTTT. Translation gives CASSQDWDFSTQYF.

This clonotype was seen a few times. The chain is built from TRBV12-3 or TRBV12-4 and TRBJ2-1; the match to TRBD2 covers 8 bases. With 7 bases clipped from V and 6 bases from J, the junction kept 8 bases outside the gene matches. This CDR3 contains 14 residues. CDR3 protein: CASIVSGGFNEQFF. The CDR3 DNA reads as TGTGCCAGCATTGTGAGCGGGGGTTTCAATGAGCAGTTCTTC.

The rearrangement links TRBV9 to TRBJ1-4; D ambiguous. The CDR3 is 15 amino acids. Germline values: CDR1 SGDLS, CDR2 YYNGEE. Trimming took off 2 bases at V and 3 bases at J, with 11 bases between the two ends. Here the CDR3 DNA reads TGTGCCAGCAGCGTCACCGTAGCATCTAATGAAAAACTGTTTTTT. Amino acid sequence: CASSVTVASNEKLFF.

Only a few counts were recorded for this clonotype. This sequence joins TRBV4-1 and TRBJ2-1; TRBD1 is a possible D gene (6 bases). The CDR3 is made up of 16 amino acids. From germline, CDR1 is MGHRA and CDR2 YSYEKL. V lost 0 bases and J lost 7, with 16 bases in between. This CDR3 reads CASSQDLQGWRNEQFF. The DNA of the CDR3 is TGCGCCAGCAGCCAAGATTTACAGGGATGGAGAAATGAGCAGTTCTTC.

At least ten counts were recorded for this clonotype. The gene calls are TRBV20-1 and TRBJ2-1; 7 bases align to TRBD2. Germline assignment: CDR1 DFQATT and CDR2 SNEGSKA (reference sequence). The CDR3 is 15 residues long. V lost 3 bases to trimming and J lost 2 bases; unmatched junction nucleotides: 7. Here the CDR3 reads CSARPSRGAYNEQFF. In nucleotides, the CDR3 is TGCAGTGCTAGGCCTTCTCGGGGGGCCTACAATGAGCAGTTCTTC.

The sample holds many counts of this clonotype. CDR3 sequence (DNA): TGTGCCAGCAGCCAGGGAGGCGGGAGGGCCCGAGAGACCCAGTACTTC. Protein sequence: CASSQGGGRARETQYF. V gene TRBV9 combines with J gene TRBJ2-5, with TRBD2 matching 9 bases. The CDR3 is 16 residues long. CDR1 is SGDLS, CDR2 YYNGEE, per germline. The V gene end was trimmed by 4 bases and the J gene end by 4 bases; junction bases not matched to a gene: 11.

Points on this clonotype: One base away lies a much larger clone, so this may be a sequencing read error. The rearrangement uses TRBV6-5 and TRBJ1-1; possibly TRBD1 for D (6 bases). CDR3 length: 14 residues. The germline V gene encodes CDR1 MNHEY and CDR2 SVGAGI. CDR3 sequence reads: CTSSYRGQSPEAFF. The CDR3 DNA reads as TGTACCAGCAGTTACCGCGGACAGTCTCCTGAAGCTTTCTTT.

This clonotype has only a few counts. The chain uses TRBV7-8 and TRBJ2-3; 9 bases fit TRBD2. CDR3 length: 17 residues. Germline loops: CDR1 SGHVS, CDR2 FQNEAQ. V was clipped by 0 bases and J by 2 bases; unmatched bases: 6. The CDR3 region is CASSLAALAGLTDTQYF. The CDR3 DNA is TGTGCCAGCAGCTTAGCAGCTCTAGCGGGGCTCACAGATACGCAGTATTTT.

There are many counts of this clonotype. J is TRBJ1-1 and V is TRBV7-2; the D is unclear. The CDR3 loop spans 14 amino acids. Trimming removed 2 bases from V and 4 bases from J, with 11 bases in between. Looked up from germline, CDR1 is SGHTA and CDR2 is FQGNSA. CDR3 loop: CASSLTGWGTEAFF. The CDR3 DNA is TGTGCCAGCAGCTTAACGGGATGGGGCACTGAAGCTTTCTTT.

A few counts support this clonotype. This is likely a read error, given that the CDR3 carries no conserved phenylalanine or tryptophan at its end. CDR3 bases: TGTGCCAGCAGGGGACTTCGGACTAGCGGGATGAACTACGAGCAGTACCTC. It translates to CASRGLRTSGMNYEQYL. The genes are TRBV7-8 and TRBJ2-7; 12 bases agree with TRBD2. The germline gives CDR1 SGHVS, CDR2 FQNEAQ. V was clipped by 6 bases and J by 3 bases; unmatched bases: 12. CDR3 size: 17 residues.

Comment on this clonotype: The germline gene is not matched at one end of the junction; a read error may be the cause. CDR3 sequence reads: CTSSKPQGRHEQYF. CDR3 sequence (DNA): TGTACCAGCAGTAAACCTCAGGGGAGACACGAGCAGTACTTC. The V gene is TRBV6-6, the J gene TRBJ2-7; perhaps TRBD1 as D (6 bases). This CDR3 is 14 amino acids long. Germline CDR1 and CDR2: MNHNY and SVGAGI (reference sequence).

The chain uses TRBV5-1 and TRBJ1-1; 7 positions agree with TRBD1. This CDR3 has 15 residues. V trimming: 2 bases; J trimming: 3 bases; junction bases outside the gene matches: 7. The germline V gene encodes CDR1 SGHRS and CDR2 YFSETQ. This CDR3 reads CASSLLGGADTEAFF. The CDR3 DNA is TGCGCCAGCAGCTTACTAGGGGGCGCGGACACTGAAGCTTTCTTT. Complete variable domain (other parts from reference TRBV5-1 and TRBJ1-1): KAGVTQTPRYLIKTRGQQVTLSCSPISGHRSVSWYQQTPGQGLQFLFEYFSETQRNKGNFPGRFSGRQFSNSRSEMNVSTLELGDSALYLCASSLLGGADTEAFFGQGTRLTVV.

This clonotype was counted a few times. This chain joins TRBV12-3 or TRBV12-4 and TRBJ2-5; D gene ambiguous. Trimming took off 6 bases at V and 4 bases at J, with 15 bases between the two ends. The CDR3 consists of 14 residues. Written as DNA, the CDR3 is TGTGCCAGCAGCCCCGGGTCTAGAGGAGAGACCCAGTACTTC. Translating it yields CASSPGSRGETQYF.

This clonotype is labeled medium-sized. The CDR3 DNA reads as TGTGCCAGCAGCGTGACTAGCGGGGGGGCGGCGGAGACCCAGTACTTC. Amino acids: CASSVTSGGAAETQYF. The J gene is TRBJ2-5, the V gene TRBV9; 14 nucleotides agree with TRBD2. In germline, CDR1 is SGDLS, CDR2 YYNGEE. The CDR3 extends over 16 amino acids. V gave up 2 bases and J gave up 5 bases; unmatched junction bases: 5.

V usage is TRBV6-1 and J usage is TRBJ1-5; D unresolved. The CDR3 length is 14 residues. Looked up from germline, CDR1 is MNHNS and CDR2 is SASEGT. V was pared by 4 bases and J by 1 base, with 8 bases between. The CDR3 protein is CASSGSGSNQPQHF. DNA for the CDR3: TGTGCCAGCAGTGGTTCCGGGAGCAATCAGCCCCAGCATTTT.

The V and J genes are TRBV3-1 and TRBJ1-2; the D is unclear. CDR1 and CDR2 from the germline V gene are LGHDT and YNNKEL (reference sequence). The CDR3 spans 16 residues. The V and J ends lost 0 bases and 1 base respectively, with 12 bases between them. The CDR3 region is CASSQEVTLLNYGYTF. The CDR3 coding sequence is TGTGCCAGCAGCCAAGAAGTGACACTACTTAACTATGGCTACACCTTC.

A remark on this clonotype: A read error may produce the germline difference seen at one junction end. The chain employs TRBV4-2 and TRBJ2-3; 7 nucleotides line up with TRBD2. This CDR3 comprises 18 residues. CDR1 is LGHNA, CDR2 YNFKEQ, per germline. The CDR3 spells CASSQAYRRGGRADTRYF. The CDR3 DNA reads TGTGCCAGCAGCCAAGCGTACCGGCGGGGAGGGCGGGCAGATACGCGGTATTTT.

This clonotype was found a few times. This rearrangement joins TRBV20-1 to TRBJ2-2; 10 bases align to TRBD1. Looked up from germline, CDR1 is DFQATT and CDR2 is SNEGSKA (reference sequence). The CDR3 is made up of 13 amino acids. The CDR3 DNA follows: TGCAGCGGACAGGGGGTCATTTCCGGGGAGCTGTTTTTT. Its protein product is CSGQGVISGELFF.

This clonotype is labeled as medium-sized (0.01 to 0.1%). The gene calls are TRBV15 and TRBJ2-5; D remains ambiguous. Germline assignment: CDR1 LNHNV and CDR2 YYDKDF (reference sequence). The CDR3 totals 13 residues. Between the trimmed V and J ends, which lost 4 bases and 4 bases, there was a span of 10 bases. Written as DNA, the CDR3 is TGTGCCACCAGCACCAACATTCGAGAGACCCAGTACTTC. Protein: CATSTNIRETQYF.

Notes on this clonotype: A much more abundant neighbour one base away suggests this may be a read error. This chain connects TRBV9 to TRBJ1-1; D uncertain. Per germline, CDR1 SGDLS and CDR2 YYNGEE. V lost 7 bases and J lost 3, with 13 bases in between. The CDR3 is 13 amino acids. The CDR3 region has the DNA TGTGCCAGCGGCGGAGAGATGTACACTGAAGCTTTCTTT. This codes for CASGGEMYTEAFF.

This clonotype was counted ten times or more. This chain joins TRBV6-1 and TRBJ1-1; 9 bases agree with TRBD1. This CDR3 has 15 amino acids. V was pared by 2 bases and J by 5 bases, with 6 bases of the junction left unmatched. Germline V gene data show CDR1 as MNHNS and CDR2 as SASEGT. For the CDR3, the DNA is TGTGCCAGCAGTGAATCTTGGACAGGGGAAACTGAAGCTTTCTTT. It encodes CASSESWTGETEAFF.

Details on this clonotype: The conserved phenylalanine or tryptophan normally closing the CDR3 is absent here, so this likely arose from a read error. Here the CDR3 reads CASSRDQGETQYV. CDR3 bases: TGTGCCAGCAGCCGGGACCAAGGGGAGACCCAGTACGTC. The rearrangement links TRBV2 to TRBJ2-5; the D gene could be TRBD1 or TRBD2 (5 bases each). The CDR3 length is 13 residues. The ends were cut back, 6 bases at V and 5 bases at J, with 13 bases in the middle. Germline V gene lookup returns CDR1 SNHLY and CDR2 FYNNEI.

This clonotype turned up a few times. The chain uses TRBV7-8 and TRBJ2-7; possibly TRBD1 for D (5 bases). CDR3 size: 14 residues. V lost 1 base and J lost 2, with 9 bases in between. CDR1 is SGHVS, CDR2 FQNEAQ, per germline. CDR3 region: CASSLVGQAYEQYF. The CDR3 coding sequence is TGTGCCAGCAGCTTAGTCGGACAAGCCTACGAGCAGTACTTC.

The chain couples TRBV7-2 to TRBJ2-7, with 7 bases that match TRBD2. This CDR3 has 15 amino acids. J was trimmed by 2 bases and V by 3 bases; bases with no gene match: 7. Germline V CDR1 and CDR2: SGHTA, FQGNSA. Here the CDR3 reads CASSFFSSGTYEQYF. Written as DNA, the CDR3 is TGTGCCAGCAGCTTTTTCAGCAGCGGGACCTACGAGCAGTACTTC.

The V and J genes are TRBV20-1 and TRBJ2-1; 10 bases fit TRBD2. Germline V lookup: CDR1 DFQATT, CDR2 SNEGSKA (reference sequence). V lost 1 base to trimming and J lost 2 bases; unmatched junction nucleotides: 14. The CDR3 totals 19 residues. The CDR3 spells CSARAAASGSPSTYNEQFF. CDR3 DNA sequence: TGCAGTGCTAGAGCCGCTGCTAGCGGGAGCCCTTCTACCTACAATGAGCAGTTCTTC.